This TCR beta chain was profiled in a study of blood T cell repertoires in COVID-19 (dated by TCRdb to about 2020). Study-level background: The collaborator samples originated in the United States, Italy and Spain and spanned the acute and convalescent phases of COVID-19. The sample metadata nearly always contained a de-identified subject ID, COVID-19 status, age in years and sex. The dataset comprised deeply sampled blood TCRbeta repertoires from subjects exposed to, actively infected with, or recovered from COVID-19. The repertoires were released in a freely available public database intended as a resource for research on the immune response to SARS-CoV-2. Where HLA class I and class II types were available, the types were taken from metadata supplied by the sample provider, not from assay-based typing. The samples were drawn from the first 160 participants of the ongoing ImmuneRACE study and from some 1,300 subjects provided by 6 global collaborators. The prospective study material was composed of cDNA or gDNA derived from T cells, B-cell-depleted T cells, or PBMCs.

TCRbeta CDR3 regions were amplified from genomic DNA by means of the immunoSEQ Assay, a bias-controlled multiplex PCR. The paper's data handling went like this. The number of nucleated cells in each sample was estimated by amplification of reference gene primers within the assay. To quantify the absolute abundance of each unique TCRbeta CDR3 rearrangement, sequence reads were collapsed and filtered. For each sample, productive Simpson clonality was calculated as the square root of Simpson's diversity index across productive rearrangements. TCRdb's version of the immuneACCESS table is confined to in-frame rearrangements and falls short of the full clone set. An unresolved V gene accounts for under half of the shortfall where checked; the remainder is of unknown origin. That table furnishes V, J and clone size, whereas the DNA furnished D and trimming. The sample table lists over 55,000 clones, approximately 83% of them with a count of one. Jointly, the top ten make up roughly 10% of the sample.

Note on this clone: Its binding antigen is unknown. Within one base of it there is no much larger clone, and no base qualities were kept.

Taken from the germline V gene, the CDR1 and CDR2 loops are MRHNA and SNTAGT. Between the V and J ends, shortened by 0 bases and 2 bases respectively, the junction contains 6 bases. The CDR3 measures 14 amino acids from cysteine to phenylalanine. The sequence is cut down to CDR3 DNA, 42 bases in frame from base 1. The research as a whole found: How much clinical and demographic metadata was included differed by source and by participant, and the metadata was provided uncurated.

In Seattle, one collaborating source enrolled patients while the infection was active and tracked those patients longitudinally over the course of disease. Whole blood was collected in K2EDTA tubes by collaborating institutions according to the institutions' own protocols. For TCRbeta analysis, collaborator samples were shipped as frozen whole blood, as isolated PBMCs, or as DNA extracted from either sample type. The sequencing sample was made of peripheral blood. The origin of this receptor is a man in his fifties with COVID-19, enrolled during active disease. The V and J genes are TRBV6-4 and TRBJ2-3; TRBD1 is a weak D gene call, 5 bases matching. The CDR3 protein sequence reads: CASSDSGDTDTQYF. At the DNA level, the sequence is TGTGCCAGCAGTGACTCAGGGGACACAGATACGCAGTATTTT.